This TCR beta chain is drawn from a study of shared clonotypes between healthy human individuals. In the authors' methods: Junction-only sequences produced by ImmunoSEQ had no quality scores, so filtering differed. Assay: immunoSEQ multiplex PCR; the TCRdb copy retains only in-frame clones and omits some. The DNA was the basis for D and trimming; V, J and clone size are from that table. The repertoire includes roughly 95,000 clones, more than 45% of them detected once, and about 14% sits in the top ten. Germline V gene data show CDR1 as KGHSH and CDR2 as LQKENI. The CDR3 covers 14 residues. Trimming removed 4 bases at V and 0 bases at J, with 7 bases between. Study-level points and caveats: Sequencing depth was expected to affect clonotype sharing among donors.

Notes on this clone: Its specificity is not known.

The study drew its donors from healthy HIV-negative adults without recent acute infections or vaccinations. The sample comprised PBMCs. This chain links TRBV18 with TRBJ1-5; D is uncertain. The clonotype comes from a woman aged 35 to 49 in good health. Some clones in this sample may be carry-over from other donors' samples. CDR3 coding DNA: TGTGCCAGCTCACAGGGAGTTAGCAATCAGCCCCAGCATTTT. The encoded protein is CASSQGVSNQPQHF.